The sequence of this T cell receptor beta chain was determined in a study of cytomegalovirus exposure and HLA in healthy donors. Study outcomes and limitations: In a later analysis, compared with equally common non-associated chains, HLA-associated beta chains were more expanded. TCR beta sequences numbering about 17,000 were associated with HLA alleles at 0.05 false discovery rate in a later analysis.

A word on this clone: No antigen is known for it.

Germline V CDR1 and CDR2: SGHTA, FQGNSA. Trimming took off 4 bases at V and 2 bases at J, with 14 bases between the two ends. CDR3 size: 15 residues. Healthy bone marrow donors formed the donor group. In the PCR, 60 Vbeta and 13 Jbeta primers were used. TCRdb's table, derived via immunoSEQ multiplex PCR, lists solely in-frame clones and lacks some. This sample has about 160,000 clones, with about four fifths found just once. The V gene is TRBV7-2, the J gene TRBJ2-5; a possible D gene is TRBD1 (6 bases). The sequencing input was PBMCs. This sequence originates from a boy between 2 and 10 years old in good health and CMV-seronegative. The CDR3 DNA reads TGTGCCAGCAGCTCATCCGGGACACTACAAGAGACCCAGTACTTC. Its protein product is CASSSSGTLQETQYF.